This is a list of T cell receptor beta chains from one sample in a study of shared clonotypes between healthy human individuals. Generated by immunoSEQ multiplex PCR, the TCRdb table keeps only in-frame clones and is missing some. The data contain 1.5 million to 2.5 million clones, about 95% of them singletons. The sample taken for sequencing was naive CD8+ T cells sorted from blood. All receptors derive from a man younger than 35 in good health. Each CDR3 is given with its conserved first and last residue. A D gene is named only where the DNA matches it firmly. The listing skips clone size in some rows; elsewhere it reads once, few, many or a size class.

clone_size d_call j_call v_call cdr3_nt cdr3_aa
- - TRBJ2-7 TRBV10-2 TGCGCCAGCAGTGATGGGAGGCAGTACTTC CASSDGRQYF
once TRBD1 TRBJ2-7 TRBV11-3 TGTGCCAGCAGCCGCCGGGACAGCTACGAGCAGTACTTC CASSRRDSYEQYF
- TRBD1 TRBJ1-1 TRBV6-5 TGTGCCAGCAGTTACGGGACAGGGGGCGAAGCTTTCTTT CASSYGTGGEAFF
- - TRBJ1-1 TRBV4-1 TGCGCCAGCAGCCAGGCACCGTTCAGGACAGACACTGAAGCTTTCTTT CASSQAPFRTDTEAFF
- TRBD2 TRBJ2-7 TRBV4-2 TGTGCCAGCAACCTGGGAGGGAGGGACGAGCAGTACTTC CASNLGGRDEQYF
- - TRBJ2-2 TRBV7-6 TGTGCCAGCAGCTTTATCGGACCGGGCCCAAGGGAGCTGTTTTTT CASSFIGPGPRELFF
- - TRBJ2-7 TRBV7-9 TGTGCCAGCAGCTCCCCAGGGAGCTCCTACGAGCAGTACTTC CASSSPGSSYEQYF
- TRBD1 TRBJ1-2 TRBV5-6 TGTGCCAGCAGCCCCCCCCCAGGGACAGCCACGTTTAACTATGGCTACACCTTC CASSPPPGTATFNYGYTF
- - TRBJ2-1 TRBV6-5 TGTGCCAGCAGTTACAGGTTCGGGGTCTCGGGTGAGCAGTTCTTC CASSYRFGVSGEQFF
- TRBD1 TRBJ2-2 TRBV28 TGTGCCAGCAGCTCGGACAGGGTATCCGGGGAGCTGTTTTTT CASSSDRVSGELFF
once - TRBJ1-5 TRBV2 TGTGCCAGCAGGTGGACAAGTAATCAGCCCCAGCATTTT CASRWTSNQPQHF
- - TRBJ1-1 TRBV6-5 TGTGCCAGCAGACTCGACCCGAACACTGAAGCTTTCTTT CASRLDPNTEAFF
- - TRBJ2-7 TRBV28 TGTGCCAGCAGTTTAAGGTCGGCTAGCTTCTCCTACGAGCAGTACTTC CASSLRSASFSYEQYF
- - TRBJ1-6 TRBV30 TGTGCCTGGAGTGTACAAAGTAATTCACCCCTCCACTTT CAWSVQSNSPLHF
once TRBD1 TRBJ1-3 TRBV5-1 TGCGCCAGCAGCTATGATGGACAGGGCGACTCTGGAAACACCATATATTTT CASSYDGQGDSGNTIYF
once - TRBJ2-3 TRBV2 TGTGCCAGCAGTGATATGGGAGATACGCAGTATTTT CASSDMGDTQYF
few TRBD1 TRBJ1-2 TRBV5-1 TGCGCCAGCAGCTTTGACAGGGTCAGTGGCTACACCTTC CASSFDRVSGYTF
- TRBD2 TRBJ2-7 TRBV4-2 TGTGCCAGCAGCCAAGATCTGCTAGCGGGCGAGCAGTACTTC CASSQDLLAGEQYF
- - TRBJ2-1 TRBV6-1 TGTGCCAGCAGTGAGTGGGGTTCCCCCTACAATGAGCAGTTCTTC CASSEWGSPYNEQFF
once - TRBJ1-4 TRBV13 TGTGCCAGCAGCCCAGCAGGGTCAACTAATGAAAAACTGTTTTTT CASSPAGSTNEKLFF
- - TRBJ2-5 TRBV5-6 TGTGCCAGCAGCTTGGCGGCAGGGGAGACCCAGTACTTC CASSLAAGETQYF
- TRBD1 TRBJ1-6 TRBV27 TGTGCCAGCATGTTTTTACAGGGGGCTTCACCCCTCCACTTT CASMFLQGASPLHF
- - TRBJ2-5 TRBV6-1 TGTGCCAGCAGTGAACTCCCCCCGGCGGTTCAAGAGACCCAGTACTTC CASSELPPAVQETQYF
- - TRBJ2-7 TRBV6-7 TGTGCCAGCAGTTACTCGAAACAGGTCTACGAGCAGTACTTC CASSYSKQVYEQYF
- - TRBJ2-1 TRBV9 TGTGCCAGCAGCGTGGACCCGGACTCCTACAATGAGCAGTTCTTC CASSVDPDSYNEQFF
- - TRBJ2-7 TRBV2 TGTGCCAGCAACTCCGGGACGTATACCTACGAGCAGTACTTC CASNSGTYTYEQYF